Listed below are T cell receptor beta chains from one sample, sequenced in a study of blood T cell repertoires in COVID-19. The repertoire was sequenced with immunoSEQ multiplex PCR; TCRdb's copy has only in-frame clones and lacks some. The table lists about 310,000 clones, roughly 84% of them singletons, with 1% in the top ten. The material sequenced was peripheral blood. The receptors originated from a man aged 45-65 years with active or convalescent COVID-19. CDR3s include the opening cysteine and the closing phenylalanine or tryptophan. Each record gives: V gene, J gene, CDR3 protein.

>TRBV5-1|TRBJ1-2
CASSFGTGYLLDYGYTF
>TRBV5-1|TRBJ1-1
CASRAKSDRYNTEAFF
>TRBV25-1|TRBJ1-1
CASSHYGTGAPNTEAFF
>TRBV19|TRBJ1-2
CASSLRPGHANYGYTF
>TRBV4-3|TRBJ1-5
CASSQGQGDNQPQHF
>TRBV19|TRBJ2-2
CASSNSGTNTGELFF
>TRBV5-5|TRBJ1-5
CASSLVPGDQPQHF
>TRBV5-4|TRBJ1-2
CASSFAGEGDIYGYTF
>TRBV5-4|TRBJ1-1
CASSLARGNTEAFF
>TRBV9|TRBJ2-5
CASSETSGRRETQYF
>TRBV6-5|TRBJ1-1
CASQTVEAFF
>TRBV18|TRBJ1-2
CASSPEGAYGYTF
>TRBV7-9|TRBJ2-2
CASSFPLAAGTGELFF
>TRBV9|TRBJ2-3
CASSVDPRTSSTDTQYF
>TRBV30|TRBJ2-2
CAWRGDRGNTGELFF
>TRBV16|TRBJ1-2
CASSQQQGTYGYTF
>TRBV18|TRBJ2-3
CASSLPLDTQYF
>TRBV27|TRBJ2-7
CASSPRPGQGRYEQYF
>TRBV11-2|TRBJ2-3
CASSLDLLGGTDTQYF